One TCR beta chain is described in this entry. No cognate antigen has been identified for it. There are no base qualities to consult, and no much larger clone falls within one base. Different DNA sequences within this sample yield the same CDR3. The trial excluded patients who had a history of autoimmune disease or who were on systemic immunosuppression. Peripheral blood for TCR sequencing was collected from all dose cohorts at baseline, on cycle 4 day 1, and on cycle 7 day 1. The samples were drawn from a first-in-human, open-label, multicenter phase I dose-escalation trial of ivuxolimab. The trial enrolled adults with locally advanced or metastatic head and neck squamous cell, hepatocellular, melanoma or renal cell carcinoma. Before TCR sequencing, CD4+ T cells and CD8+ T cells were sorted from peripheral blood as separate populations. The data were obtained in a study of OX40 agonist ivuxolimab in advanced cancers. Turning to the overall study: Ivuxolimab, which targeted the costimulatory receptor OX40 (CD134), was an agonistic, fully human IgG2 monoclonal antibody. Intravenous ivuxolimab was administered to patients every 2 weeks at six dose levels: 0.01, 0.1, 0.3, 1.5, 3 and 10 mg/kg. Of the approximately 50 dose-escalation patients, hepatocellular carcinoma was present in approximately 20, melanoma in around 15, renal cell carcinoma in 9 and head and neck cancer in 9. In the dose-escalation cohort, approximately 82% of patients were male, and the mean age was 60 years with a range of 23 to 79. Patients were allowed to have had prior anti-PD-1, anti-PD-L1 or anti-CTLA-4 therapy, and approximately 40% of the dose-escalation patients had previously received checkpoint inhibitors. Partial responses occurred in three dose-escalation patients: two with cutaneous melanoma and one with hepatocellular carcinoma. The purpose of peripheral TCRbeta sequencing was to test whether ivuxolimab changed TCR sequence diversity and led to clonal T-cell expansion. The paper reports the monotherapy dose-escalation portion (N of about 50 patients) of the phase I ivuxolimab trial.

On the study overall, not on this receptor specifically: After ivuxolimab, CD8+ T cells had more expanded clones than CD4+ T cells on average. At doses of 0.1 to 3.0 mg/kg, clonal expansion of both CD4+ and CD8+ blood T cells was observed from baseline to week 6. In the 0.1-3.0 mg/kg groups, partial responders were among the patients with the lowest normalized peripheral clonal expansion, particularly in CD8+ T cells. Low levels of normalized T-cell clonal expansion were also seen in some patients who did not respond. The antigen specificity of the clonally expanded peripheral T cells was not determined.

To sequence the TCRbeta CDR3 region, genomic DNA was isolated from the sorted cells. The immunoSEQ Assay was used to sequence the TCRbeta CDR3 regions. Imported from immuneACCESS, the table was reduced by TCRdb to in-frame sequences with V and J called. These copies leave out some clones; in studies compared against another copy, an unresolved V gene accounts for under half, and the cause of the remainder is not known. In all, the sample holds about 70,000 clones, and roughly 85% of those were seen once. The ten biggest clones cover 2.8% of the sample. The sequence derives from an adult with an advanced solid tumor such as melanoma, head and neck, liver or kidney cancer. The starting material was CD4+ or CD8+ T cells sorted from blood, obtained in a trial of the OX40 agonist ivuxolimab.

CDR3 protein: CASGGSSLAETQYF. The base sequence is TGTGCCTCCGGGGGATCATCGTTGGCAGAGACCCAGTACTTC. The V and J segments used are TRBV10-3 and TRBJ2-5; TRBD2 could be the D gene, as 6 bases match. Spanning cysteine to phenylalanine, the CDR3 consists of 14 amino acids. The only DNA kept is the CDR3, 42 bases in frame from the first base. The germline V gene specifies ENHRY as CDR1 and SYGVKD as CDR2. V was cut back by 11 bases and J by 4 bases, leaving a gap of 20 bases between them.